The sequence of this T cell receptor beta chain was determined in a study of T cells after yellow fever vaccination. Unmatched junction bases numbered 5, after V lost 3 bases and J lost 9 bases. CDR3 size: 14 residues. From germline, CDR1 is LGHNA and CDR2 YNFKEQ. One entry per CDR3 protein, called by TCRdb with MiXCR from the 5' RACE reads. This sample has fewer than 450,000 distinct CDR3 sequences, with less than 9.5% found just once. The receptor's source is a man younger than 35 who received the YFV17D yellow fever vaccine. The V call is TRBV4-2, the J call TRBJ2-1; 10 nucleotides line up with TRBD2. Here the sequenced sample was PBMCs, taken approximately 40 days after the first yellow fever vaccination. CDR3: CASSQSGGEVEQFF. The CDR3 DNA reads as TGTGCCAGCAGCCAGAGCGGGGGGGAGGTTGAGCAGTTCTTC.